One sample yielded the 18 T cell receptor beta chains listed below, sequenced in a study of shared clonotypes between healthy human individuals. Clones were read by immunoSEQ multiplex PCR, and TCRdb kept only the in-frame ones, dropping some. In the table there are more than 2 million clones, 90% to 97% of which are singletons. Sequencing used naive CD4+ T cells sorted from blood. Noted subset: CD45RA+ positively selected. The receptors were sampled from a man younger than 30 in good health.

This chain connects TRBV2 to TRBJ2-7; D is unclear. Germline V gene data show CDR1 as SNHLY and CDR2 as FYNNEI. The V end lost 4 bases, the J end lost 1 base, and 11 bases lay between the germline ends. The CDR3 has 14 amino acids. DNA of the CDR3: TGTGCCAGCAGTGTGATATGGGGTTCCTACGAGCAGTACTTC. Residues: CASSVIWGSYEQYF.

The J gene is TRBJ2-7, the V gene TRBV14, with 13 positions matching TRBD2. CDR1 and CDR2 (germline): SGHDN, FVKESK. The CDR3 is 14 amino acids. The ends lost 4 bases at V and 6 bases at J; junction bases unmatched: 3. CDR3 loop: CASSRTSGRGEQYF. DNA for the CDR3: TGTGCCAGCAGCCGGACTAGCGGGAGAGGCGAGCAGTACTTC.

The genes are TRBV6-5 and TRBJ2-7, with 7 bases aligning to TRBD1. The germline gives CDR1 MNHEY, CDR2 SVGAGI. The CDR3 loop spans 14 amino acids. V shed 5 bases and J 9 bases; nucleotides not matched to a gene: 13. Here the CDR3 reads CASSPLPTGSTQYF. CDR3 in DNA: TGTGCCAGCAGTCCCCTTCCGACAGGGTCGACGCAGTACTTC.

Concerning this clone itself: The same CDR3 is also encoded by other DNA sequences in this sample. This rearrangement joins TRBV20-1 to TRBJ2-7; D gene ambiguous. The CDR3 loop spans 11 amino acids. Trimming cost V 3 bases and J 6 bases, with 9 bases left between them. The germline V gene has CDR1 DFQATT and CDR2 SNEGSKA (reference sequence). The CDR3 protein is CSASRTGEQYF. CDR3 sequence (DNA): TGCAGTGCTAGCCGGACCGGCGAGCAGTACTTC.

The gene calls are TRBV14 and TRBJ2-1; 8 bases map to TRBD2. This CDR3 is 14 amino acids long. V gave up 2 bases and J gave up 8 bases; unmatched junction bases: 5. Germline CDR1 SGHDN, CDR2 FVKESK. In DNA form, the CDR3 reads TGTGCCAGCAGCCAAAGCGGGAGTGGCGATGAGCAGTTCTTC. Its protein is CASSQSGSGDEQFF.

Of note for this clone: This sample includes further DNA sequences coding for the same CDR3. V and J are TRBV18 and TRBJ2-7, with 7 bases fitting TRBD2. Germline assignment: CDR1 KGHSH and CDR2 LQKENI. The CDR3 is 14 residues long. J gave up 2 bases and V 2 bases, and 3 bases lay outside the gene matches. The CDR3 sequence: CASSPSLAAYEQYF. Written as DNA, the CDR3 is TGTGCCAGCTCACCAAGCCTAGCGGCCTACGAGCAGTACTTC.

The V gene is TRBV10-2, the J gene TRBJ2-3, with TRBD1 matching 9 bases. V was clipped by 2 bases and J by 1 base; unmatched bases: 7. CDR1 is WSHSY, CDR2 SAAADI, per germline. This CDR3 is 17 amino acids long. The CDR3 bases are TGCGCCAGCAGTGAGGGCAAAAGGACAGGGGGCACAGATACGCAGTATTTT. It yields the protein CASSEGKRTGGTDTQYF.

V usage is TRBV5-1 and J usage is TRBJ2-7, with D unresolved. The V end lost 2 bases, the J end lost 4 bases, and 10 bases lay between the germline ends. This CDR3 is 13 amino acids long. CDR1 and CDR2 (germline): SGHRS, YFSETQ. Here the CDR3 DNA reads TGCGCCAGCAGCTTCCAGGACCGTTACGAGCAGTACTTC. Amino acid sequence: CASSFQDRYEQYF. Variable domain in full (rest from reference TRBV5-1 and TRBJ2-7): KAGVTQTPRYLIKTRGQQVTLSCSPISGHRSVSWYQQTPGQGLQFLFEYFSETQRNKGNFPGRFSGRQFSNSRSEMNVSTLELGDSALYLCASSFQDRYEQYFGPGTRLTVT.

The V call is TRBV28, the J call TRBJ1-2; 10 bases are a match to TRBD1. The V gene end was trimmed by 2 bases and the J gene end by 5 bases; junction bases not matched to a gene: 8. Germline V gives CDR1 MDHEN, CDR2 SYDVKM. The CDR3 is 16 amino acids. In nucleotides, the CDR3 is TGTGCCAGCAGTTTAGAGGGACAGGGGACGACATATGGCTACACCTTC. Its translation is CASSLEGQGTTYGYTF.

The chain links TRBV7-2 to TRBJ2-5, with D possibly being TRBD2 (6 bases). Deletions cut 5 bases from V and 2 bases from J, with 18 bases between. The CDR3 spans 16 residues. Germline-derived CDR1 and CDR2 are SGHTA and FQGNSA. The CDR3 reads CASSPGLDSRQETQYF. The CDR3 DNA reads TGTGCCAGCAGCCCGGGACTGGACTCTCGACAAGAGACCCAGTACTTC.

V is TRBV30 and J is TRBJ1-2; 9 bases are a match to TRBD1. Trimming removed 1 base from V and 2 bases from J; junction bases left unmatched: 5. The CDR3 is 15 residues long. Germline V lookup: CDR1 GTSNPN, CDR2 SVGIG (reference sequence). The CDR3 DNA follows: TGTGCCTGGAGTGGACCGGGACAGGGAAACTATGGCTACACCTTC. This sequence encodes CAWSGPGQGNYGYTF.

This chain joins TRBV4-1 and TRBJ2-5, with 7 bases aligning to TRBD2. This CDR3 region has 17 residues. Germline trimming cut 1 base from V and 5 bases from J; bases unmatched to any gene: 13. Germline CDR1 and CDR2: MGHRA and YSYEKL. In DNA, the CDR3 is TGCGCCAGCAGCCAAGGGTACTCGGGGGGAGGTGGGGAGACCCAGTACTTC. It translates to CASSQGYSGGGGETQYF.

The rearrangement uses TRBV7-9 and TRBJ1-1; no firm D call. Germline lookup yields CDR1 SEHNR and CDR2 FQNEAQ (reference sequence). This CDR3 has 16 amino acids. Trimming cost V 5 bases and J 1 base, with 17 bases left between them. CDR3 residues: CASSRLSPLPNTEAFF. The CDR3 nucleotides are TGTGCCAGCAGCCGACTTTCTCCGCTTCCGAACACTGAAGCTTTCTTT.

Regarding this clone: Other nucleotide sequences from this sample produce the same CDR3. The chain combines TRBV5-4 with TRBJ2-7, with 8 bases fitting TRBD2. The CDR3 totals 14 residues. The junction had 1 base not matched to a gene; V was cut back by 1 base and J by 1 base. The germline CDR1 and CDR2 sequences are SGHNT and YYREEE (reference sequence). CDR3 DNA sequence: TGTGCCAGCAGCTTGAGCGGGGGATCCTACGAGCAGTACTTC. Translation gives CASSLSGGSYEQYF.

The V and J genes are TRBV6-6 and TRBJ1-3; 9 bases are shared with TRBD1. The CDR3 is made up of 16 amino acids. Germline V CDR1 and CDR2: MNHNY, SVGAGI (reference sequence). V trimming: 5 bases; J trimming: 4 bases; junction bases outside the gene matches: 9. CDR3 protein: CASSPLRTGVGNTIYF. The CDR3, as DNA: TGTGCCAGCAGTCCACTCCGGACAGGGGTCGGAAACACCATATATTTT.

The chain combines TRBV7-2 with TRBJ2-1, with 7 bases matching TRBD2. This CDR3 is built from 13 residues. V lost 3 bases and J lost 9; bases outside the gene matches: 5. Germline V gene sequence: CDR1 SGHTA, CDR2 FQGNSA. The chain's CDR3 is CASSFPWGGEQFF. For the CDR3, the DNA is TGTGCCAGCAGCTTCCCATGGGGGGGTGAGCAGTTCTTC.

This clone was seen more than once but under ten times. In the same sample, other DNA sequences code for this CDR3. This chain uses TRBV6-1 with TRBJ1-2; D is undetermined. Germline values: CDR1 MNHNS, CDR2 SASEGT. Trimming removed 3 bases at V and 5 bases at J, with 4 bases between. This CDR3 has 11 residues. CDR3 sequence reads: CASSEGYGYTF. The CDR3 DNA reads as TGTGCCAGCAGTGAGGGGTATGGCTACACCTTC.

Details on this clone: The identical CDR3 is also encoded by other nucleotide sequences in the sample. The gene calls are TRBV6-4 and TRBJ1-2; D not resolved. Germline V gene lookup returns CDR1 MRHNA and CDR2 SNTAGT. V was clipped by 2 bases and J by 8 bases, with 6 bases between them. This CDR3 contains 11 residues. CDR3 region: CASSDSGGYTF. In DNA form, the CDR3 reads TGTGCCAGCAGTGACAGTGGGGGCTACACCTTC.